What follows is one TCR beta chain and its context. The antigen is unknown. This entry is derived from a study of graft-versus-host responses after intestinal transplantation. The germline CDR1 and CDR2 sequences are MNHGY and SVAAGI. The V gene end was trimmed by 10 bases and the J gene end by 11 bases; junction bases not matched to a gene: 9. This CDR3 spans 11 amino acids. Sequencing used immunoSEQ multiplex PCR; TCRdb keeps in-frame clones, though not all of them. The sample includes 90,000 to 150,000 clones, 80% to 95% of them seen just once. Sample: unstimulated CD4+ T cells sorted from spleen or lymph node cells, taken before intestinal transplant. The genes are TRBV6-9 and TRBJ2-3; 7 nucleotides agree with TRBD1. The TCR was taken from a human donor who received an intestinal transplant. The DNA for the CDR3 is TGTGCCACCCAAAAGGGGGCGGGGCAGTATTTT. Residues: CATQKGAGQYF.